This T cell receptor (beta chain) emerged from a study of monozygotic twins with cystic fibrosis (dated by TCRdb to about 2021). Turning to the overall study: Barcoded libraries were prepared with about 15 PCR cycles from 2.5 to 3 micrograms of fragmented DNA. TCR beta repertoires were compared within and between 16 monozygotic twin pairs with cystic fibrosis so that genetic influence on V and J gene usage could be assessed. The cohort comprised ten female and six male twin pairs aged roughly 2.0 to 40 years, median roughly 8.7 years, mostly children and adolescents. Twins were ranked among some 1,000 cohort participants for weight-for-height and FEVPerc (FEV1 disease centile) on the day of blood sampling. Data for three of the twin pairs had previously been reported in another context.

Trimming takes 6 bases from V and 4 bases from J, and the germline ends sit 5 bases apart. CDR3 length: 11 amino acids, cysteine to phenylalanine. Only CDR3 DNA remains: 33 bases, in frame from the first base. Per the germline V gene (reference sequence), LNHDA is the CDR1 and SQIVND is the CDR2. As regards this clone: Its antigen is currently not known. One base away there is no much larger clone; base qualities are not given.

Following the manufacturer's instructions, TCR beta CDR3 regions were amplified by multiplex PCR with the immunoSEQ immune profiling system. An Illumina NextSeq system was used to carry out the sequencing. The authors' pipeline ran thus. Sequence data were processed on the immunoSEQ Analyzer platform, and clonality was computed as the square root of Simpson's index of productive rearrangements. V and J usage similarity was measured by Jensen-Shannon distance, and CDR3 generation probabilities were computed with OLGA. Shared CDR3 sequences were searched against the immuneACCESS database (August 2020) and VDJdb (December 2020). Held by TCRdb, this immuneACCESS table contains in-frame sequences only and omits some clones. Under half of the omission traces to an unresolved V gene where checked; the cause of the rest is unknown. V, J and clone size derive from that table, while D and trimming were established from the DNA sequence. This sample lists about 17,000 clones; around 96% were detected once. The biggest ten clones account for roughly 0.62% of the sample.

The full study reports these points: Simpson clonality was generally low (median about 0.01), which suggests a naive-dominated repertoire, and clonality was higher in the most severely affected patients. Significantly higher nucleotide-identical clonotype sharing was observed within monozygotic CF twin pairs than between unrelated CF individuals (P = 0.000026, Mann-Whitney). The greatest similarity to the co-twin was observed for V gene usage in 13 of 16 pairs and for J usage in 8 of 16 pairs, which suggested genetic constraints. The cohort was small, and no association was found between shared CDR3 numbers and age, concordance or disease severity.

The twin pairs came from the European Cystic Fibrosis Twin and Sibling Study Cohort, which recruited patients from 150 or so CF clinics across 14 European countries. Zygosity and CFTR genotype were confirmed in-house, and zygosity was tested by multiplex PCR of nine short tandem repeat loci. Peripheral blood was sampled from each twin, with clinical parameters recorded on the day of blood sampling. Genomic DNA was isolated from peripheral blood cells with phenol/chloroform and kept in TE buffer at 4 degrees C. The specimen sequenced was blood. The V and J segments used are TRBV19 and TRBJ2-3, with the D segment identity uncertain. The TCR originated in a girl aged 2 to 10 with cystic fibrosis. The DNA sequence follows: TGTGCCAGTAGGGCCGCAGATACGCAGTATTTT. Translation gives CASRAADTQYF.